This TCR beta chain is from a study of OX40 agonist ivuxolimab in advanced cancers. Per germline, CDR1 SGHAT and CDR2 FQNNGV. V lost 0 bases to trimming and J lost 5 bases, with 16 bases between them. The CDR3 spans 16 residues. Sequencing used immunoSEQ multiplex PCR; TCRdb keeps in-frame clones, though not all of them. The table includes around 92,000 clones, around 84% detected once. The rearrangement links TRBV11-2 to TRBJ1-2, with D perhaps TRBD1 (5 bases). The sequenced sample was CD4+ or CD8+ T cells sorted from blood, obtained in a trial of the OX40 agonist ivuxolimab. The source of this sequence is an adult with an advanced solid tumor such as melanoma, head and neck, liver or kidney cancer. Written as DNA, the CDR3 is TGTGCCAGCAGCTTAGACCGGGGACGGGCAAGGTATGGCTACACCTTC. Its translation is CASSLDRGRARYGYTF. Together with reference TRBV11-2 and TRBJ1-2, the CDR3 gives the full variable domain: EAGVAQSPRYKIIEKRQSVAFWCNPISGHATLYWYQQILGQGPKLLIQFQNNGVVDDSQLPKDRFSAERLKGVDSTLKIQPAKLEDSAVYLCASSLDRGRARYGYTFGSGTRLTVV.